The rows below give T cell receptor beta chains drawn from one sample of a study of T cells after yellow fever vaccination. Each CDR3 protein is one row after TCRdb ran MiXCR on the 5' RACE reads. Seen here are some 120,000 distinct CDR3 sequences, roughly 15% observed once, and the top ten hold roughly 45%. Material: CD8+ T cells sorted from PBMCs, obtained 5 days after the yellow fever booster vaccination. These receptors were obtained from a man between 18 and 29 years old who received the YFV17D yellow fever vaccine. The CDR3 runs from the conserved cysteine through the conserved F or W. The order of the fields is clone size, J gene, D gene, V gene, CDR3 DNA, CDR3 protein. A D gene is named only where the DNA matches it firmly. Rows may omit the clone size; those that give it use once, few, many or a size class.

clone size: NA
J gene: TRBJ2-1
D gene: NA
V gene: TRBV6-5
CDR3 DNA: TGTGCCAGCAGCCTTTCGACGGAAGAATCCTACAATGAGCAGTTCTTC
CDR3 protein: CASSLSTEESYNEQFF

clone size: NA
J gene: TRBJ2-5
D gene: TRBD1
V gene: TRBV3-1
CDR3 DNA: TGTGCCAGCAGCCAAGAAGGGGGCAAGGGGGAGACCCAGTACTTC
CDR3 protein: CASSQEGGKGETQYF

clone size: few
J gene: TRBJ2-1
D gene: NA
V gene: TRBV18
CDR3 DNA: TGTGCCAGCTCACCACCGAGGGCCAATGAGCAGTTCTTC
CDR3 protein: CASSPPRANEQFF

clone size: few
J gene: TRBJ2-1
D gene: NA
V gene: TRBV12-3/TRBV12-4
CDR3 DNA: TGTGCCAGCAGTTTTGTCGGGTACACCTACAATGAGCAGTTCTTC
CDR3 protein: CASSFVGYTYNEQFF

clone size: many
J gene: TRBJ2-5
D gene: NA
V gene: TRBV7-9
CDR3 DNA: TGTGCCAGCAGCTTGGCCGACAATTACAGGGAGACGGAGACCCAGTACTTC
CDR3 protein: CASSLADNYRETETQYF

clone size: few
J gene: TRBJ2-6
D gene: TRBD2
V gene: TRBV10-3
CDR3 DNA: TGTGCCATCAGTCGGGGGGACTCTGGGGCCAACGTCCTGACTTTC
CDR3 protein: CAISRGDSGANVLTF

clone size: NA
J gene: TRBJ2-4
D gene: NA
V gene: TRBV18
CDR3 DNA: TGTGCCAGCTCACTGGACAGTCCGGGGCAAAACATTCAGTACTTC
CDR3 protein: CASSLDSPGQNIQYF

clone size: NA
J gene: TRBJ1-1
D gene: NA
V gene: TRBV20-1
CDR3 DNA: TGCGGTGCTACCTCCCCCAGGGTGAACACTGAAGCTTTCTTT
CDR3 protein: CGATSPRVNTEAFF

clone size: NA
J gene: TRBJ2-5
D gene: NA
V gene: TRBV28
CDR3 DNA: TGTGCCAGCAGTTCCACCAGGGTGGAGACCCAGTACTTC
CDR3 protein: CASSSTRVETQYF

clone size: NA
J gene: TRBJ2-7
D gene: NA
V gene: TRBV2
CDR3 DNA: TGTGCCAGCAGTGAAGTAGGGTTTGGGTACGAGCAGTACTTC
CDR3 protein: CASSEVGFGYEQYF

clone size: few
J gene: TRBJ2-1
D gene: NA
V gene: TRBV2
CDR3 DNA: TGTGCCAGCAGTGAAGGCCCTACGAATGAGCAGTTCTTC
CDR3 protein: CASSEGPTNEQFF

clone size: NA
J gene: TRBJ2-2
D gene: NA
V gene: TRBV19
CDR3 DNA: TGTGCCAGTAGTACTGACCCTGGGGAGCTGTTTTTT
CDR3 protein: CASSTDPGELFF

clone size: NA
J gene: TRBJ1-2
D gene: NA
V gene: TRBV7-9
CDR3 DNA: TGTGCCAGCAGCTTAGCCACGGTAAACTATGGCTACACCTTC
CDR3 protein: CASSLATVNYGYTF

clone size: few
J gene: TRBJ2-5
D gene: NA
V gene: TRBV7-3
CDR3 DNA: TGTGCCAGCAGCCCGACACCTACGGAGACCCAGTACTTC
CDR3 protein: CASSPTPTETQYF

clone size: NA
J gene: TRBJ1-1
D gene: NA
V gene: TRBV12-3/TRBV12-4
CDR3 DNA: TGTGCCAGCAGTTCCCCCAACGGACCACCTGAAGCTTTCTTT
CDR3 protein: CASSSPNGPPEAFF

clone size: NA
J gene: TRBJ2-2
D gene: NA
V gene: TRBV29-1
CDR3 DNA: TGCAGCGTTGGTGGGACTTTCAACACCGGGGAGCTGTTTTTT
CDR3 protein: CSVGGTFNTGELFF

clone size: few
J gene: TRBJ2-2
D gene: NA
V gene: TRBV4-3
CDR3 DNA: TGCGCCAGCAGCCAAGTAGGGAACACCGGGGAGCTGTTTTTT
CDR3 protein: CASSQVGNTGELFF

clone size: few
J gene: TRBJ2-3
D gene: NA
V gene: TRBV9
CDR3 DNA: TGTGCCAGCAGCGTTCCCGGGGATACGCAGTATTTT
CDR3 protein: CASSVPGDTQYF

clone size: NA
J gene: TRBJ1-5
D gene: NA
V gene: TRBV4-1
CDR3 DNA: TGCGCCAGCAGCCAAGTTCCGGGCAATCAGCCCCAGCATTTT
CDR3 protein: CASSQVPGNQPQHF

clone size: NA
J gene: TRBJ2-2
D gene: TRBD1
V gene: TRBV7-9
CDR3 DNA: TGTGCCAGCAGTTTCGGGCAGGGGGTCACCGGGGAGCTGTTTTTT
CDR3 protein: CASSFGQGVTGELFF

clone size: NA
J gene: TRBJ2-2
D gene: NA
V gene: TRBV3-1
CDR3 DNA: TGTGCCAGCAGCGCGAGCACCGGGGAGCTGTTTTTT
CDR3 protein: CASSASTGELFF

clone size: NA
J gene: TRBJ2-7
D gene: NA
V gene: TRBV7-6
CDR3 DNA: TGTGCCAGCAGCGGCCGTGGGGACGAGCAGTACTTC
CDR3 protein: CASSGRGDEQYF

clone size: NA
J gene: TRBJ2-3
D gene: TRBD1
V gene: TRBV9
CDR3 DNA: TGTGCCAGCAGCGCACAGGGGGACACAGATACGCAGTATTTT
CDR3 protein: CASSAQGDTDTQYF

clone size: many
J gene: TRBJ2-1
D gene: NA
V gene: TRBV29-1
CDR3 DNA: TGCAGCGTTGAAGGACAGCGATACAATGAGCAGTTCTTC
CDR3 protein: CSVEGQRYNEQFF